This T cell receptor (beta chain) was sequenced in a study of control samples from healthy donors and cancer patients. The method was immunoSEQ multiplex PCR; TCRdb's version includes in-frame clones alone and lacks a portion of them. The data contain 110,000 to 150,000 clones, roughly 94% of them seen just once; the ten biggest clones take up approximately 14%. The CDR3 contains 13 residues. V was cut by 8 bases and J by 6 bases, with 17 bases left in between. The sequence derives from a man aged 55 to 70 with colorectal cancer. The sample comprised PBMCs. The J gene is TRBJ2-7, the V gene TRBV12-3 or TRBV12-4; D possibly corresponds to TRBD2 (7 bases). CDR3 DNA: TGTGCCAGCTCCGGTAGGGGGGGCGGCGAGCAGTACTTC. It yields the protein CASSGRGGGEQYF.